These T cell receptor beta chains were read from a single sample in a study of post-analysis software for immune sequencing data. TCRdb passed the PCR reads through MiXCR, listing each CDR3 protein once. In the table there are under 200,000 distinct CDR3 sequences, around 36% of which are singletons. Sequencing used blood, obtained after autologous hematopoietic stem cell transplantation. The receptors come from a girl aged 10-17 years with multiple sclerosis. CDR3s include the opening cysteine and the closing phenylalanine or tryptophan. The D gene is left open where the match is weak. Clone size, where shown, is once, few, many, or a class for clones that have expanded.

CDR3 protein: CATSRISLRPGLVFDTQYF
CDR3 DNA: TGTGCCACCAGCAGGATCTCCCTTAGGCCGGGACTAGTATTTGATACGCAGTATTTT
V gene: TRBV15
D gene: TRBD2
J gene: TRBJ2-3
clone size: NA

CDR3 protein: CARWRSRSGMCEQFF
CDR3 DNA: TGTGCCAGATGGAGGTCGCGGAGCGGGATGTGTGAGCAGTTCTTC
V gene: TRBV28
D gene: TRBD2
J gene: TRBJ2-1
clone size: NA

CDR3 protein: CATSDGDGRGYGYTF
CDR3 DNA: TGTGCCACCAGTGATGGGGATGGCAGGGGGTATGGCTACACCTTC
V gene: TRBV24-1
D gene: TRBD1
J gene: TRBJ1-2
clone size: NA

CDR3 protein: CASSLWGGRNSPLHF
CDR3 DNA: TGTGCCAGCAGCTTATGGGGGGGAAGAAATTCACCCCTCCACTTT
V gene: TRBV7-2
D gene: NA
J gene: TRBJ1-6
clone size: NA

CDR3 protein: CASRDLGGVAYEQYF
CDR3 DNA: TGTGCCAGCAGAGACTTGGGCGGTGTGGCCTACGAGCAGTACTTC
V gene: TRBV6-2/TRBV6-3
D gene: NA
J gene: TRBJ2-7
clone size: few

CDR3 protein: CSALGLAGALGEQYF
CDR3 DNA: TGCAGTGCCCTTGGACTAGCGGGAGCCTTAGGGGAGCAGTACTTC
V gene: TRBV20-1
D gene: TRBD2
J gene: TRBJ2-4
clone size: few

CDR3 protein: CASSSTYRDSEQFF
CDR3 DNA: TGCGCCAGCAGCTCGACGTATCGGGACTCTGAGCAGTTCTTC
V gene: TRBV4-1
D gene: NA
J gene: TRBJ2-1
clone size: NA

CDR3 protein: CASRRLAGGAKNIQYF
CDR3 DNA: TGTGCCAGCAGAAGACTAGCGGGAGGGGCCAAAAACATTCAGTACTTC
V gene: TRBV5-6
D gene: TRBD2
J gene: TRBJ2-4
clone size: few

CDR3 protein: CASSLASSGRLNTEAFF
CDR3 DNA: TGTGCCAGCAGCTTAGCGTCTTCCGGACGCCTGAACACTGAAGCTTTCTTT
V gene: TRBV7-8
D gene: NA
J gene: TRBJ1-1
clone size: NA

CDR3 protein: CATSREWGISYEQYF
CDR3 DNA: TGTGCCACCAGCAGAGAATGGGGGATTTCCTACGAGCAGTACTTC
V gene: TRBV15
D gene: NA
J gene: TRBJ2-7
clone size: NA

CDR3 protein: CASTQSSGGQYF
CDR3 DNA: TGTGCCAGCACCCAATCCTCGGGGGGTCAGTACTTC
V gene: TRBV12-3/TRBV12-4
D gene: TRBD2
J gene: TRBJ2-5
clone size: NA

CDR3 protein: CSVDLSGSNYGYTF
CDR3 DNA: TGCAGCGTTGATTTGTCAGGATCAAACTATGGCTACACCTTC
V gene: TRBV29-1
D gene: NA
J gene: TRBJ1-2
clone size: NA

CDR3 protein: CASRDSGINYEQYF
CDR3 DNA: TGTGCCAGCAGGGATAGCGGGATTAACTACGAGCAGTACTTC
V gene: TRBV2
D gene: TRBD2
J gene: TRBJ2-7
clone size: NA

CDR3 protein: CASSPGGRAPYGYTF
CDR3 DNA: TGTGCCAGCAGCCCCGGGGGACGTGCCCCCTATGGCTACACCTTC
V gene: TRBV7-2
D gene: NA
J gene: TRBJ1-2
clone size: NA

CDR3 protein: CASSLLQRLSSYNEQFF
CDR3 DNA: TGTGCCAGCAGTTTACTACAGCGCCTTAGCTCCTACAATGAGCAGTTCTTC
V gene: TRBV27
D gene: NA
J gene: TRBJ2-1
clone size: NA

CDR3 protein: CASSQASQLETYGYTF
CDR3 DNA: TGCGCCAGCAGCCAAGCATCCCAGCTCGAGACGTATGGCTACACCTTC
V gene: TRBV4-3
D gene: NA
J gene: TRBJ1-2
clone size: few

CDR3 protein: CASSQQGEQFF
CDR3 DNA: TGTGCCAGCAGTCAACAGGGGGAGCAGTTCTTC
V gene: TRBV6-2/TRBV6-3
D gene: TRBD1
J gene: TRBJ2-1
clone size: NA

CDR3 protein: CAWSEGPWGLGQETQYF
CDR3 DNA: TGTGCCTGGAGTGAAGGCCCATGGGGACTAGGGCAAGAGACCCAGTACTTC
V gene: TRBV30
D gene: TRBD2
J gene: TRBJ2-5
clone size: few

CDR3 protein: CASSSTGIYGYTF
CDR3 DNA: TGTGCCAGCAGCTCAACAGGGATCTATGGCTACACCTTC
V gene: TRBV7-9
D gene: NA
J gene: TRBJ1-2
clone size: few